This T cell receptor (beta chain) was profiled in a study of T cell changes during pregnancy in multiple sclerosis. The table came from immunoSEQ multiplex PCR; TCRdb's copy has only in-frame clones and leaves some out. The sample records about 49,000 clones, roughly 94% being singletons. Germline CDR1 is LGHNA and CDR2 is YSLEER. V was pared by 3 bases and J by 8 bases, with 11 bases between. The CDR3 covers 13 residues. The source was CD8+ T cells from peripheral blood mononuclear cells, collected in the first trimester of pregnancy. This clonotype originated in a female donor with multiple sclerosis, enrolled in a pregnancy study. The chain joins TRBV4-3 to TRBJ2-1; possible D gene TRBD2, 6 bases. This CDR3 is CASSHPTSYEQFF. The DNA of the CDR3 is TGCGCCAGCAGCCACCCTACTAGCTATGAGCAGTTCTTC.